This TCR beta chain was captured in a study of cytomegalovirus exposure and HLA in healthy donors. The study's findings and limits: Among CMV-associated TCR beta chains, most appeared HLA-restricted in a later analysis. The sole available immune exposure information was CMV serostatus.

The CDR3 runs to 12 residues. Germline CDR1 SQVTM, CDR2 ANQGSEA. V was cut by 4 bases and J by 2 bases, with 8 bases left in between. Each donor was healthy, and each was a bone marrow donor. The primer mix had 60 Vbeta and 13 Jbeta primers. Authors' data handling: Later reanalysis found 60 million to 90 million unique TCR beta chains, roughly 10 million of them shared. The table came from immunoSEQ multiplex PCR; TCRdb's copy has only in-frame clones and leaves some out. V and J calls and clone size are copied from that table; D and trimming were computed from the DNA. Among about 190,000 clones, roughly 73% were seen once, and the ten largest hold approximately 2.1%. Concerning this clone: The antigen is unknown.

The sample consisted of PBMCs. This clonotype was sampled from a woman under 40 in good health and CMV-seropositive. The rearrangement joins TRBV29-1 to TRBJ2-5; maybe TRBD1 (5 bases). The CDR3: CSVARAQETQYF. CDR3 coding DNA: TGCAGCGTTGCCAGGGCGCAAGAGACCCAGTACTTC.